This T cell receptor (beta chain) was observed in a study of cytomegalovirus exposure and HLA in healthy donors. Findings of the study overall: Several of the most significant clusters appeared, in a later analysis, to be linked to common viral pathogens. An ancestry cluster, one associated with Asian ancestry, reportedly showed fewer N-insertions than the 666-donor mean in a later analysis. Because they were indistinguishable, some V segments, including TRBV6-2 and TRBV6-3, were excluded.

There are a few counts of this clone. No antigen is known for it. This CDR3 contains 16 residues. From germline, CDR1 is SGHTA and CDR2 FQGNSA. The PCR used 60 Vbeta and 13 Jbeta primers. Produced via immunoSEQ multiplex PCR; TCRdb's table is partial and in-frame only. The repertoire has over 110,000 clones, 70% to 80% of them found once; the top ten carry 3.1%. This chain connects TRBV7-2 to TRBJ2-5, with 7 bases matching TRBD2. Near its end, the DNA agrees better with TRBJ2-7, so the J call may be wrong. The sample comprised PBMCs. This TCR was recovered from a female donor in good health and CMV-seronegative. Here the CDR3 DNA reads TGTGCCAGCAGCTTGATTAGCGAGGGAGGGCCCTACGAGCAGTACTTC. It codes for CASSLISEGGPYEQYF.